This T cell receptor (beta chain) was recovered during a study of T cells after yellow fever vaccination. This clonotype was detected ten times or more. Trimming stripped 1 base from V and 5 bases from J, with 15 bases between. Germline-derived CDR1 and CDR2 are SGHTA and FQGNSA. This CDR3 has 15 residues. TCRdb called the 5' RACE reads again in MiXCR, with one record for every CDR3 protein. Of more than 95,000 distinct CDR3 sequences listed, 7.4% are singletons. Source: CD4+ T cells sorted from PBMCs, taken around 10 days after the first yellow fever vaccination. The source is a man between 18 and 35 years old who received the YFV17D yellow fever vaccine. The genes are TRBV7-2 and TRBJ2-7; D is perhaps TRBD1 (5 bases). The chain's CDR3 is CASSLGARTSHEQYF. In DNA form, the CDR3 reads TGTGCCAGCAGCTTAGGCGCTAGGACAAGCCACGAGCAGTACTTC.